Below are 25 T cell receptor beta chains sequenced from a single sample in a study of blood T cell repertoires in COVID-19. The method was immunoSEQ multiplex PCR; TCRdb's version includes in-frame clones alone and lacks a portion of them. The sample carries hundreds of thousands of clones, about 91% recorded once. Sequencing input: peripheral blood. The source of these receptors is a woman in her 30s with COVID-19, enrolled during active disease.

This clone occurred once. DNA of the CDR3: TGTGCCAGTAGTCTGACAGGGACCGGGGAGCTGTTTTTT. It is translated as CASSLTGTGELFF. The V call is TRBV19, the J call TRBJ2-2, with 7 positions matching TRBD1. This CDR3 comprises 13 residues. V gave up 5 bases and J gave up 5 bases; unmatched junction bases: 2. Germline CDR1 is LNHDA and CDR2 is SQIVND (reference sequence). Based on the CDR3 plus reference TRBV19 and TRBJ2-2, the full variable domain is DGGITQSPKYLFRKEGQNVTLSCEQNLNHDAMYWYRQDPGQGLRLIYYSQIVNDFQKGDIAEGYSVSREKKESFPLTVTSAQKNPTAFYLCASSLTGTGELFFGEGSRLTVL.

The chain couples TRBV20-1 to TRBJ2-5; 8 bases align to TRBD2. The CDR3 is 14 amino acids. The germline V gene encodes CDR1 DFQATT and CDR2 SNEGSKA (reference sequence). V gave up 3 bases and J gave up 1 base; unmatched junction bases: 4. The CDR3 DNA sequence: TGCAGTGCTAGTCTTCTAGCGGGCCAAGAGACCCAGTACTTC. It specifies CSASLLAGQETQYF.

The chain uses TRBV13 and TRBJ1-1; D is unresolved. V was clipped by 1 base and J by 4 bases, with 13 bases between them. The germline V gene has CDR1 PRHDT and CDR2 FYEKMQ (reference sequence). The CDR3 consists of 15 residues. CDR3 amino acids: CASSLVAGSSTEAFF. DNA for the CDR3: TGTGCCAGCAGCTTAGTGGCGGGGAGCTCCACTGAAGCTTTCTTT.

This chain connects TRBV24-1 to TRBJ1-1; D unclear. From germline, CDR1 is KGHDR and CDR2 SFDVKD. The CDR3 has 10 residues. With 9 bases removed from V and 4 bases from J, the gap between germline ends came to 5 bases. CDR3 DNA sequence: TGTGCCACCCTACTCACTGAAGCTTTCTTT. It is translated as CATLLTEAFF.

The V and J genes are TRBV10-2 and TRBJ2-5; TRBD1 matches 8 bases. The J segment lost 0 bases and the V segment lost 6 bases, leaving 6 bases of the junction unmatched. CDR3 length equals 15 residues. Germline assignment: CDR1 WSHSY and CDR2 SAAADI. CDR3 sequence: CASRVGQADQETQYF. CDR3 sequence (DNA): TGCGCCAGCAGAGTGGGACAGGCGGACCAAGAGACCCAGTACTTC.

The V call is TRBV11-2, the J call TRBJ1-2; the match to TRBD1 covers 11 bases. Germline CDR1 SGHAT, CDR2 FQNNGV. J gave up 4 bases and V 5 bases, and 9 bases lay outside the gene matches. The CDR3 has 16 amino acids. This CDR3 is CASSPVPGQGVYGYTF. CDR3 DNA: TGTGCCAGCAGCCCCGTCCCGGGACAGGGGGTCTATGGCTACACCTTC. The entire variable domain, with the rest obtained from reference TRBV11-2 and TRBJ1-2, is as follows: EAGVAQSPRYKIIEKRQSVAFWCNPISGHATLYWYQQILGQGPKLLIQFQNNGVVDDSQLPKDRFSAERLKGVDSTLKIQPAKLEDSAVYLCASSPVPGQGVYGYTFGSGTRLTVV.

This chain links TRBV29-1 with TRBJ2-1, with 8 bases that match TRBD2. From germline, CDR1 is SQVTM and CDR2 ANQGSEA. This CDR3 contains 13 residues. The V segment lost 7 bases and the J segment 7 bases; nucleotides outside the gene matches: 9. The CDR3 DNA reads as TGCAGCGGGGGACTAGTTCTCTCTAATGAGCAGTTCTTC. Translating gives CSGGLVLSNEQFF.

The V and J genes are TRBV6-5 and TRBJ2-2, with 9 positions matching TRBD2. This CDR3 has 15 amino acids. Germline-derived CDR1 and CDR2 are MNHEY and SVGAGI. With 6 bases clipped from V and 4 bases from J, the junction kept 6 bases outside the gene matches. CDR3: CASRMTSGPTGELFF. CDR3 nucleotide sequence: TGTGCCAGCAGGATGACTAGCGGACCCACCGGGGAGCTGTTTTTT.

This clone was found a few times. The gene calls are TRBV6-6 and TRBJ1-3; the D gene is possibly TRBD1 (6 bases). V was cut by 4 bases and J by 0 bases, with 13 bases left in between. This CDR3 comprises 16 residues. Germline V CDR1 and CDR2: MNHNY, SVGAGI (reference sequence). The CDR3 DNA reads TGTGCCAGCAGTTCGGGACACCGAATCTCTGGAAACACCATATATTTT. Its translation is CASSSGHRISGNTIYF.

The rearrangement links TRBV24-1 to TRBJ2-1; 9 bases are shared with TRBD2. The CDR3 sequence is 18 residues long. Germline loops: CDR1 KGHDR, CDR2 SFDVKD. V gave up 3 bases and J gave up 0 bases; unmatched junction bases: 8. The chain's CDR3 is CATSDASGLASSYNEQFF. The CDR3 DNA sequence: TGTGCCACCAGTGATGCCTCTGGACTAGCGAGCTCCTACAATGAGCAGTTCTTC.

This clone was seen a single time. The V and J genes are TRBV9 and TRBJ2-7; D is perhaps TRBD2 (5 bases). This CDR3 has 13 amino acids. The V end lost 3 bases, the J end lost 2 bases, and 9 bases lay between the germline ends. Germline V gene sequence: CDR1 SGDLS, CDR2 YYNGEE. CDR3 sequence reads: CASSETGTYEQYF. The CDR3 DNA reads as TGTGCCAGCAGCGAAACGGGGACCTACGAGCAGTACTTC.

The chain uses TRBV25-1 and TRBJ2-1, with 15 bases fitting TRBD2. The CDR3 covers 18 residues. V shed 2 bases and J 7 bases; nucleotides not matched to a gene: 9. Germline loops: CDR1 MGHDK, CDR2 SYGVNS. The CDR3 is CASSEGLGGLAGGNEQFF. Here the CDR3 DNA reads TGTGCCAGCAGTGAAGGATTGGGGGGACTAGCGGGAGGAAATGAGCAGTTCTTC.

The chain couples TRBV11-3 to TRBJ1-1, with unresolved D. Trimming stripped 5 bases from V and 0 bases from J, with 13 bases between. The CDR3 extends over 15 amino acids. Per the germline V gene, CDR1 is SGHNT and CDR2 is YENEEA. The chain's CDR3 is CASSPRRSMNTEAFF. The CDR3 DNA reads as TGTGCCAGCAGCCCCCGACGGAGTATGAACACTGAAGCTTTCTTT.

The chain couples TRBV5-1 to TRBJ2-5, with 9 bases that match TRBD1. CDR1 SGHRS and CDR2 YFSETQ come from the germline V gene. Trimming at V came to 4 bases and at J to 5 bases, leaving 6 bases not matched to a gene. The CDR3 length is 14 residues. The CDR3 spells CASSRTGDAETQYF. The CDR3 nucleotides are TGCGCCAGCAGCAGGACAGGGGACGCGGAGACCCAGTACTTC.

Only a few counts were recorded for this clone. The chain uses TRBV18 and TRBJ2-5; D possibly corresponds to TRBD2 (6 bases). Trimming removed 0 bases at V and 5 bases at J, with 16 bases between. The CDR3 sequence is 16 residues long. In germline, CDR1 is KGHSH, CDR2 LQKENI. The CDR3 bases are TGTGCCAGCTCACCACCCCGGGACTCCCGAGGGGAGACCCAGTACTTC. Its protein is CASSPPRDSRGETQYF.

Concerning this clone itself: One junction end does not reproduce the germline sequence, and a read error may be involved. This chain connects TRBV12-3 or TRBV12-4 to TRBJ1-4; tentative D call: TRBD1 (5 bases). The CDR3 runs 11 residues. The CDR3 reads CASKIGVALSF. The CDR3 region has the DNA TGTGCCAGCAAGATAGGGGTCGCTTTGAGTTTT.

V usage is TRBV27 and J usage is TRBJ2-7, with D tentatively TRBD2 (6 bases). This CDR3 spans 14 amino acids. V gave up 5 bases and J gave up 6 bases, with 17 bases separating them. Germline V gives CDR1 MNHEY, CDR2 SMNVEV (reference sequence). CDR3 DNA: TGTGCCAGCAGTCCGGGGGTTTTGGGGCTCGAGCAGTACTTC. It encodes CASSPGVLGLEQYF.

The rearrangement uses TRBV5-4 and TRBJ2-6; D is unresolved. The germline V gene encodes CDR1 SGHNT and CDR2 YYREEE (reference sequence). Trimming removed 3 bases at V and 0 bases at J, with 4 bases between. This CDR3 is 14 amino acids long. Written as DNA, the CDR3 is TGTGCCAGCAGCTATTACTCTGGGGCCAACGTCCTGACTTTC. This translates into CASSYYSGANVLTF.

The chain is built from TRBV5-1 and TRBJ1-1; D is uncertain. V shed 2 bases and J shed 3 bases, with 8 bases lying between them. From germline, CDR1 is SGHRS and CDR2 YFSETQ. The CDR3 consists of 13 residues. The CDR3 coding sequence is TGCGCCAGCAGCTTATCCCGGGACACTGAAGCTTTCTTT. Protein product: CASSLSRDTEAFF.

This clone showed up just a few times. This CDR3 is also generated by other DNA sequences in the sample. The chain is built from TRBV6-5 and TRBJ1-1, with 8 bases identical to TRBD1. V was clipped by 2 bases and J by 4 bases; unmatched bases: 0. The germline gives CDR1 MNHEY, CDR2 SVGAGI. CDR3 length: 13 amino acids. Written as DNA, the CDR3 is TGTGCCAGCAGTTACACAGGGGGCACTGAAGCTTTCTTT. This encodes CASSYTGGTEAFF.

The chain employs TRBV11-2 and TRBJ1-4, with 8 bases matching TRBD1. This CDR3 has 16 residues. J gave up 4 bases and V 4 bases, and 8 bases lay outside the gene matches. CDR1 is SGHAT, CDR2 FQNNGV, per germline. DNA for the CDR3: TGTGCCAGCAGCTCCGGGATAACAGGGGGTAATGAAAAACTGTTTTTT. Its translation is CASSSGITGGNEKLFF.

This rearrangement joins TRBV28 to TRBJ2-7; TRBD1 matches 9 bases. Germline loops: CDR1 MDHEN, CDR2 SYDVKM. The V gene end was trimmed by 2 bases and the J gene end by 1 base; junction bases not matched to a gene: 6. This CDR3 is built from 16 residues. This chain's CDR3 is CASSLGGQGASYEQYF. The CDR3 nucleotides read TGTGCCAGCAGTTTAGGGGGACAGGGTGCATCCTACGAGCAGTACTTC.

This clone was recorded a few times. The V call is TRBV28, the J call TRBJ2-3, with 9 bases identical to TRBD1. CDR3 length equals 16 residues. Losses at the gene ends were 4 bases for V and 3 bases for J; bases not matched to a gene: 8. Looked up from germline, CDR1 is MDHEN and CDR2 is SYDVKM. The CDR3 reads CASSSQSDRGTDTQYF. CDR3 nucleotide sequence: TGTGCCAGCAGTTCCCAATCTGACAGGGGGACAGATACGCAGTATTTT.

This chain links TRBV9 with TRBJ2-2, with D possibly being TRBD2 (5 bases). Germline values: CDR1 SGDLS, CDR2 YYNGEE. With 1 base removed from V and 3 bases from J, the gap between germline ends came to 13 bases. The CDR3 is 16 amino acids. The chain's CDR3 is CASSVTTGRDTGELFF. CDR3 nucleotides: TGTGCCAGCAGCGTAACCACGGGGAGAGACACCGGGGAGCTGTTTTTT.

The chain employs TRBV9 and TRBJ2-3; the match to TRBD1 covers 7 bases. Germline V CDR1 and CDR2: SGDLS, YYNGEE. The CDR3 is 18 residues long. Trimming removed 4 bases from V and 1 base from J; junction bases left unmatched: 15. CDR3 protein: CASSSRGGGWAGTDTQYF. As DNA, the CDR3 is TGTGCCAGCAGCTCCCGAGGGGGCGGGTGGGCAGGCACAGATACGCAGTATTTT.